These 22 T cell receptor beta chains share one sample of origin, sequenced in a study of regulatory T cells in long-lasting Graves disease listed by TCRdb under 2021. Library prep was done by multiplex PCR. The instrument was an Illumina HiSeq 4000. CDR3 regions were amplified by Arm-PCR with iRepertoire HTBI primers to construct TCR beta libraries. TCRdb redid the processing of the public reads, applying fastp at Q25 and MiXCR, and retained in-frame beta chains. Records with the same CDR3 protein are collapsed into one entry carrying the most frequent genes and DNA. The sample data list 320,000 or so distinct CDR3 sequences, and 15% to 20% of these were observed just once. The ten largest account for 38% of the sample. The time point label on this specimen signifies: newly diagnosed GD, antithyroid drugs for less than 3 months. RNA was extracted from PBMCs in TRIzol for both TCR sequencing and RNA sequencing.

Sequencing used peripheral blood mononuclear cells (PBMCs), obtained at new diagnosis, from a patient treated with antithyroid drugs. The receptors come from a female donor with Graves disease.

In regard to this clonotype: This clone may be a read error of a much larger clone one base away. The chain employs TRBV28 and TRBJ2-7, with 9 positions matching TRBD2. In germline, CDR1 is MDHEN, CDR2 SYDVKM. This CDR3 is built from 14 residues. The CDR3 protein is CVSSVSGRWEEQYF. CDR3 DNA: TGTGTCAGCAGTGTCAGCGGGAGGTGGGAAGAGCAGTACTTC.

Ten or more counts support this clonotype. The rearrangement uses TRBV6-2 or TRBV6-3 and TRBJ2-7; 8 bases line up with TRBD2. The ends lost 10 bases at V and 4 bases at J; junction bases unmatched: 21. This CDR3 contains 17 residues. Looked up from germline, CDR1 is MNHEY and CDR2 is SVGEGT. CDR3 residues: CATTLRGSTSGRYEQYF. CDR3 nucleotides: TGTGCCACCACTCTCAGGGGTTCGACAAGCGGGAGATACGAGCAGTACTTC.

V usage is TRBV12-3 or TRBV12-4 and J usage is TRBJ2-5, with TRBD2 identical over 13 bases. V shed 10 bases, J shed 5 bases, and the junction held 4 bases outside the gene matches. The CDR3 extends over 13 amino acids. CDR3 loop: CAIRTSGSETQYF. CDR3 in DNA: TGTGCCATCCGGACTAGCGGGAGCGAGACCCAGTACTTC.

Concerning this clonotype itself: A much bigger clone sits one base away, suggesting this may be a read error. The chain's CDR3 is CASRPRSSTGELFF. CDR3 nucleotide sequence: TGCGCCAGCAGACCCAGGTCGAGCACCGGGGAGCTGTTTTTT. The chain uses TRBV5-1 and TRBJ2-2; D unclear. This CDR3 contains 14 residues. Trimming shortened V by 5 bases and J by 4 bases, and 12 bases separated the two germline ends. Germline values: CDR1 SGHRS, CDR2 YFSETQ.

With regard to this clonotype: A much more abundant neighbour one base away suggests this may be a read error. The chain carries TRBV11-3 and TRBJ2-7; D may correspond to TRBD1 or TRBD2 (5 bases each). Germline loops: CDR1 SGHNT, CDR2 YENEEA. The length of the CDR3 is 14 residues. V lost 0 bases and J 13 bases, leaving 19 bases between the germline ends. The DNA for the CDR3 is TGTGCCAGCAGCTTAGATGGGGGACGGGGCCCCCCCTACTTC. This translates into CASSLDGGRGPPYF.

This clonotype was found many times. The chain couples TRBV7-3 to TRBJ2-7; possible D gene TRBD2, 6 bases. The CDR3 has 14 residues. CDR1 is SGHTA, CDR2 FQGTGA, per germline. V was shortened by 2 bases and J by 2 bases, with 10 bases between the two germline ends. Here the CDR3 DNA reads TGTGCCAGCAGCTTACACGGGGGTACCTACGAGCAGTACTTC. This translates into CASSLHGGTYEQYF.

This clonotype occurred many times. Because it lacks the conserved phenylalanine or tryptophan at the end, this CDR3 is likely a read error. It is unclear where the CDR3 begins or ends on the DNA, so no DNA is shown, and the CDR3 is as TCRdb lists it. This chain joins TRBV27 and TRBJ1-4. The CDR3 spans 9 residues, counting both ends. Per germline, CDR1 MNHEY and CDR2 SMNVEV (reference sequence). CDR3 loop: CASSFTMGV.

This clonotype was detected ten times or more. The gene calls are TRBV12-3 or TRBV12-4 and TRBJ1-2; the match to TRBD1 covers 9 bases. The CDR3 runs to 14 residues. The ends lost 5 bases at V and 10 bases at J; junction bases unmatched: 11. This chain's CDR3 is CASSIPGQGLDYTF. The CDR3 DNA reads as TGTGCCAGCAGTATTCCGGGACAGGGTCTCGACTACACCTTC.

This clonotype was counted only a few times. The V gene is TRBV19, the J gene TRBJ2-1; either TRBD1 or TRBD2 may fit D (5 bases each). The CDR3 is 17 residues long. Germline V gives CDR1 LNHDA, CDR2 SQIVND (reference sequence). Trimming left V 3 bases short and J 6 bases short, with 21 bases between. CDR3 loop: CASSIHSVRGYGNEQFF. The CDR3 nucleotides are TGTGCCAGTAGTATTCATAGTGTGAGGGGTTACGGCAATGAGCAGTTCTTC.

This clonotype turned up a few times. V gene TRBV27 combines with J gene TRBJ2-2, with D hard to call. This CDR3 contains 14 residues. Per the germline V gene, CDR1 is MNHEY and CDR2 is SMNVEV (reference sequence). V was trimmed by 7 bases and J by 0 bases, leaving 9 bases between them. The CDR3 DNA sequence: TGTGCCAGCACCGACCGAACGAACACCGGGGAGCTGTTTTTT. It is translated as CASTDRTNTGELFF.

This clonotype was counted many times. The J gene is TRBJ1-4, the V gene TRBV10-3, with D perhaps matching TRBD1 (5 bases). Germline loops: CDR1 ENHRY, CDR2 SYGVKD. CDR3 size: 14 residues. The V gene lost 8 bases and the J gene lost 3 bases, with 13 bases spanning the gap. The CDR3 loop is CAISGTEANEKLFF. The DNA for the CDR3 is TGTGCCATCTCCGGGACGGAAGCTAATGAAAAACTGTTTTTT.

This clonotype has at least ten counts. The CDR3 is CASSLSGFSDTEAFF. In DNA, the CDR3 is TGTGCCAGCAGTTTATCAGGATTCTCAGATACTGAAGCTTTCTTT. The gene calls are TRBV28 and TRBJ1-1; D gene unclear. This CDR3 has 15 residues. Per the germline V gene, CDR1 is MDHEN and CDR2 is SYDVKM. With 1 base removed from V and 5 bases from J, the gap between germline ends came to 14 bases.

This clonotype came up a few times. The V gene is TRBV7-9, the J gene TRBJ1-3; D is ambiguous. The length of the CDR3 is 20 residues. The V gene's germline CDR1 is SEHNR and CDR2 FQNEAQ (reference sequence). V was shortened by 0 bases and J by 4 bases, with 25 bases between the two germline ends. The CDR3: CASSLAPSYEGVNPGNTIYF. The CDR3 coding sequence is TGTGCCAGCAGCTTAGCCCCTTCATATGAGGGTGTCAATCCGGGAAACACCATATATTTT.

In this sample, this clonotype turned up many times. The rearrangement links TRBV7-9 to TRBJ2-2; no reliable D call. The CDR3 is 14 residues long. Germline CDR1 is SEHNR and CDR2 is FQNEAQ (reference sequence). Trimming stripped 0 bases from V and 4 bases from J, with 6 bases between. The CDR3 loop is CASSLAWGTGELFF. CDR3 nucleotide sequence: TGTGCCAGCAGCTTAGCCTGGGGCACCGGGGAGCTGTTTTTT.

Details on this clonotype: A much larger clonotype is one base distant, so this may be a read error. The chain has TRBV10-3 and TRBJ2-3; no firm D call. Germline V gene lookup returns CDR1 ENHRY and CDR2 SYGVKD. CDR3 size: 15 residues. Trimming shortened V by 6 bases and J by 2 bases, and 15 bases separated the two germline ends. The CDR3 spells CAIRGSYEATDTQYF. The CDR3 DNA reads as TGTGCCATCAGGGGATCTTACGAGGCCACAGATACGCAGTATTTT.

This clonotype has a handful of counts. At one end, the junction sequence differs from germline, possibly due to a read error. The chain is built from TRBV11-1 and TRBJ2-2, with TRBD2 identical over 11 bases. The CDR3 is 15 amino acids. Germline V CDR1 and CDR2: SGHAT, FQDESV (reference sequence). The CDR3 bases are TGTGCCAGCAGCCTAGCGGGAGGTAACACCGGGGGGCTGTTTTTT. This gives the protein CASSLAGGNTGGLFF.

This clonotype showed up many times. The chain links TRBV11-2 to TRBJ1-1; D gene ambiguous. Germline CDR1 and CDR2: SGHAT and FQNNGV. The V end lost 1 base, the J end lost 0 bases, and 9 bases lay between the germline ends. The length of the CDR3 is 15 residues. The CDR3 here is CASSLVAGMNTEAFF. In DNA, the CDR3 is TGTGCCAGCAGCTTAGTTGCCGGGATGAACACTGAAGCTTTCTTT.

This clonotype was found many times. J is TRBJ2-1 and V is TRBV12-3 or TRBV12-4; perhaps D is TRBD1 or TRBD2 (5 bases each). The V end was cut by 5 bases, the J end by 9 bases, with 20 bases between. This CDR3 region has 15 residues. The CDR3 loop reads CASSGDGGSFGEQFF. The CDR3, as DNA: TGTGCCAGCAGTGGGGACGGCGGTAGTTTTGGTGAGCAGTTCTTC.

The chain carries TRBV10-2 and TRBJ2-2, with D uncertain. Germline assignment: CDR1 WSHSY and CDR2 SAAADI. The V end was cut by 7 bases, the J end by 4 bases, with 4 bases between. This CDR3 region has 11 residues. The CDR3, as DNA: TGCGCCAGCACGCCCACCGGGGAGCTGTTTTTT. It is translated as CASTPTGELFF.

The chain combines TRBV30 with TRBJ1-2; the D gene is possibly TRBD1 (5 bases). V lost 2 bases and J 6 bases, leaving 13 bases between the germline ends. Per the germline V gene, CDR1 is GTSNPN and CDR2 is SVGIG (reference sequence). The CDR3 covers 13 residues. The CDR3 protein is CAWSSGGADGYTF. The CDR3, as DNA: TGTGCCTGGAGTTCGGGGGGAGCGGATGGCTACACCTTC. The full variable domain, with the rest looked up from reference TRBV30 and TRBJ1-2, is SQTIHQWPATLVQPVGSPLSLECTVEGTSNPNLYWYRQAAGRGLQLLFYSVGIGQISSEVPQNLSASRPQDRQFILSSKKLLLSDSGFYLCAWSSGGADGYTFGSGTRLTVV.

This clonotype has a count of ten or more. The rearrangement uses TRBV12-5 and TRBJ2-1; 8 nucleotides agree with TRBD2. Germline lookup yields CDR1 LGHNT and CDR2 FRNRAP. V lost 7 bases and J lost 2; bases outside the gene matches: 13. CDR3 length equals 17 residues. This CDR3 is CASAKVGLADTYNEQFF. The CDR3 bases are TGTGCTAGTGCCAAAGTCGGACTAGCAGATACCTACAATGAGCAGTTCTTC.

This clonotype was observed a few times. The V gene is TRBV28, the J gene TRBJ2-3; 8 nucleotides agree with TRBD2. Germline trimming cut 4 bases from V and 6 bases from J; bases unmatched to any gene: 9. CDR1 is MDHEN, CDR2 SYDVKM, per germline. This CDR3 has 15 residues. The CDR3 loop is CASSSLGGGGDTQYF. The CDR3, as DNA: TGTGCCAGCAGTTCTCTCGGGGGGGGGGGGGATACGCAGTATTTT. The whole variable domain, filled in from reference TRBV28 and TRBJ2-3, reads DVKVTQSSRYLVKRTGEKVFLECVQDMDHENMFWYRQDPGLGLRLIYFSYDVKMKEKGDIPEGYSVSREKKERFSLILESASTNQTSMYLCASSSLGGGGDTQYFGPGTRLTVL.